Detailed here is one TCR beta chain. The data originate from a study of blood T cell repertoires in COVID-19. The protocol was immunoSEQ multiplex PCR, while the TCRdb copy is restricted to in-frame clones and leaves out a portion. The data show about 60,000 clones, around 76% seen once. This CDR3 region has 16 residues. Germline CDR1 is ENHRY and CDR2 is SYGVKD. V was shortened by 3 bases and J by 8 bases, with 17 bases between the two germline ends. The TCR sequence derives from a woman of 80 years or more with acute or convalescent COVID-19. Material for sequencing was peripheral blood. The rearrangement uses TRBV10-3 and TRBJ1-6; D perhaps matches TRBD1 (6 bases). CDR3 sequence: CAISDWLGGADSPLHF. CDR3 in DNA: TGTGCCATCAGTGATTGGCTTGGGGGCGCAGATTCACCCCTCCACTTT.